The 8 T cell receptor beta chains below come from one sample, sequenced in a study of T-cell memory formation after mild COVID-19. TCRdb reprocessed the 5' RACE reads with MiXCR, giving one entry per CDR3 protein. The repertoire holds 150,000 to 200,000 distinct CDR3 sequences, around 15% seen once, with around 1.9% in the top ten. Sequenced: PBMCs or a T cell subset sorted from them (not recorded which). These receptors came from an adult woman who had mild COVID-19 (a few samples of this study predate the infection). Cell type and time point are not known.

The chain links TRBV29-1 to TRBJ2-5; perhaps D is TRBD1 or TRBD2 (5 bases each). CDR3 size: 12 residues. Trimming pared 4 bases from V and 5 bases from J, leaving 11 bases between. Germline V gives CDR1 SQVTM, CDR2 ANQGSEA. CDR3 loop: CSVVRGTETQYF. The CDR3 bases are TGCAGCGTTGTCCGTGGGACGGAGACCCAGTACTTC.

In its sample, this clonotype was seen a few times. This chain links TRBV11-2 with TRBJ2-6; TRBD2 matches 8 bases. The V and J ends lost 5 bases and 2 bases, in that order; junction bases with no gene match: 2. The germline V gene encodes CDR1 SGHAT and CDR2 FQNNGV. CDR3 length: 15 amino acids. The chain's CDR3 is CASSNGGAGANVLTF. The CDR3 DNA reads TGTGCCAGCAGCAACGGGGGGGCTGGGGCCAACGTCCTGACTTTC. Filled out from reference TRBV11-2 and TRBJ2-6, the complete variable domain reads EAGVAQSPRYKIIEKRQSVAFWCNPISGHATLYWYQQILGQGPKLLIQFQNNGVVDDSQLPKDRFSAERLKGVDSTLKIQPAKLEDSAVYLCASSNGGAGANVLTFGAGSRLTVL.

The table lists this clonotype with many counts. This sequence joins TRBV5-1 and TRBJ2-2; D unclear. The germline V gene has CDR1 SGHRS and CDR2 YFSETQ. This CDR3 has 12 residues. V was trimmed by 4 bases and J by 9 bases, leaving 10 bases between them. CDR3 in amino acids: CASSMAARELFF. In DNA form, the CDR3 reads TGCGCCAGCAGCATGGCCGCGCGGGAGCTGTTTTTT.

This clonotype has a single count. The rearrangement joins TRBV3-1 to TRBJ1-5; D remains ambiguous. With 3 bases removed from V and 6 bases from J, the gap between germline ends came to 9 bases. Germline CDR1 and CDR2: LGHDT and YNNKEL (reference sequence). This CDR3 contains 13 residues. The CDR3 sequence is CASSHEGVQPQHF. The CDR3 coding sequence is TGTGCCAGCAGCCACGAGGGCGTTCAGCCCCAGCATTTT.

This chain connects TRBV6-5 to TRBJ2-1; D is unclear. Germline CDR1 is MNHEY and CDR2 is SVGAGI. The CDR3 has 13 amino acids. V was clipped by 2 bases and J by 5 bases, with 7 bases between them. This chain's CDR3 is CASSYGPNNEQFF. The CDR3 nucleotides are TGTGCCAGCAGTTACGGGCCGAACAATGAGCAGTTCTTC.

J is TRBJ2-3 and V is TRBV20-1, with D perhaps TRBD1 (6 bases). The CDR3 has 15 residues. The V gene lost 1 base and the J gene lost 4 bases, with 15 bases spanning the gap. Germline CDR1 reads DFQATT; CDR2 reads SNEGSKA (reference sequence). In DNA, the CDR3 is TGCAGTGCTAGAGCCTTCAGGGGCCGCGCAGATACGCAGTATTTT. As protein: CSARAFRGRADTQYF.

This clonotype was counted only a few times. The chain links TRBV7-2 to TRBJ1-1; TRBD1 aligns across 7 bases. The CDR3 has 15 residues. With 5 bases clipped from V and 0 bases from J, the junction kept 6 bases outside the gene matches. The germline gives CDR1 SGHTA, CDR2 FQGNSA. This chain's CDR3 is CASSRQGPLNTEAFF. As DNA, the CDR3 is TGTGCCAGCAGCCGACAGGGACCGTTGAACACTGAAGCTTTCTTT.

The chain couples TRBV19 to TRBJ1-5; no reliable D call. The V end was cut by 4 bases, the J end by 5 bases, with 12 bases between. Germline V CDR1 and CDR2: LNHDA, SQIVND (reference sequence). The CDR3 is 14 amino acids. CDR3 sequence (DNA): TGTGCCAGTAGTACATGGCCACGTTATCAGCCCCAGCATTTT. Protein product: CASSTWPRYQPQHF.